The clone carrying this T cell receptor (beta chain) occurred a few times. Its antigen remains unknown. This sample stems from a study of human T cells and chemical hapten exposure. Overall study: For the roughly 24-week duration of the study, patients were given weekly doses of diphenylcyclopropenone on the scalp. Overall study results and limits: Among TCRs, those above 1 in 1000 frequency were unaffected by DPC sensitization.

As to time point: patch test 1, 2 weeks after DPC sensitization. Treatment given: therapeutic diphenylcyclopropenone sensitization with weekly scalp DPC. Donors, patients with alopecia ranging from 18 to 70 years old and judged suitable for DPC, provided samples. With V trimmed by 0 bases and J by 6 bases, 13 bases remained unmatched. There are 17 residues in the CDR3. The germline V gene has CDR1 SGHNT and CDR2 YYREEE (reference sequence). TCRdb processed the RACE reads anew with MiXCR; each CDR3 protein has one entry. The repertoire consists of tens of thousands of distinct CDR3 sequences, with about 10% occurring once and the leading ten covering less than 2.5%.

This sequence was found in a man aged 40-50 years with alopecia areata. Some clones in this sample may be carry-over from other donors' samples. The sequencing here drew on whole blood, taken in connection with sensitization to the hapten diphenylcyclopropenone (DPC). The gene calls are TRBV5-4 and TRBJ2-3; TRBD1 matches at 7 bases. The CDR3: CASSLVAGGPKQDTQYF. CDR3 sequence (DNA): TGTGCCAGCAGCTTGGTGGCAGGGGGACCGAAGCAGGATACGCAGTATTTT.